Listed here is a single T cell receptor beta chain. This record belongs to a study of control samples from healthy donors and cancer patients. This CDR3 spans 12 amino acids. Germline V lookup: CDR1 MNHNY, CDR2 SVGAGI (reference sequence). Germline trimming cut 5 bases from V and 8 bases from J; bases unmatched to any gene: 5. Some clones are missing from TCRdb's copy, which holds only in-frame ones; the method was immunoSEQ multiplex PCR. The table has about 410,000 clones, approximately 92% seen once. Material: PBMCs. The receptor comes from a man in his forties with head and neck cancer. The chain joins TRBV6-6 to TRBJ1-2; 7 positions agree with TRBD1. The CDR3 DNA is TGTGCCAGCAGTCAGACAGGGAGCGGCTACACCTTC. Translating gives CASSQTGSGYTF.